A single sample is the source of the 25 T cell receptor beta chains below, sequenced in a study of tumor and adjacent non-tumor tissue in lung cancer. This sample's RNA came from whole unsorted tissue. More than 3 cm separated this lung sample from the edge of the tumor. Three rounds of nested PCR, following a modified ARM-PCR protocol, produced the TCRbeta library. TCRdb processed the multiplex PCR reads anew with MiXCR; each CDR3 protein has one entry. The data contain about 44,000 distinct CDR3 sequences, about two thirds of them seen just once; the ten biggest clones take up 30%. The sample taken for sequencing was distant non-tumor lung tissue. Every receptor here comes from a woman aged 70-85 years with non-small cell lung cancer.

With regard to this clonotype: With a much larger clone just one base away, this may be a read error. J is TRBJ2-1 and V is TRBV6-4, with D perhaps TRBD2 (6 bases). The CDR3 has 15 residues. Germline V gene lookup returns CDR1 MRHNA and CDR2 SNTAGT. V lost 6 bases to trimming and J lost 1 base, with 13 bases between them. CDR3 nucleotides: TGTGCCAGCAGCAAGGGTGGGGGGTCCTACAATGAGCAGTTCTTC. As protein: CASSKGGGSYNEQFF.

Worth noting for this clonotype: Since no conserved phenylalanine or tryptophan closes the CDR3, a read error is the likely cause. CDR3 loop: CASSQDTSEFGETQYS. The CDR3 coding sequence is TGCGCCAGCAGCCAAGATACTTCAGAGTTCGGGGAGACCCAGTACTCC. The J gene is TRBJ2-5, the V gene TRBV4-1; D is unclear. This CDR3 is built from 16 residues. CDR1 and CDR2 from the germline V gene are MGHRA and YSYEKL. V was pared by 0 bases and J by 5 bases, with 16 bases between.

For this clonotype: The junction shows a germline mismatch at one end, possibly a read error. V is TRBV12-3 or TRBV12-4 and J is TRBJ2-1; 7 bases agree with TRBD2. The CDR3 length is 16 residues. The DNA for the CDR3 is TGTGCCAGCAGTTTTGGGGCGGGAGCACGCTACGATGAGCAGTTCTTC. This translates into CASSFGAGARYDEQFF.

The rearrangement joins TRBV6-5 to TRBJ1-5; D remains unclear. CDR1 is MNHEY, CDR2 SVGAGI, per germline. The CDR3 is 14 amino acids. Trimming took off 7 bases at V and 3 bases at J, with 13 bases between the two ends. DNA of the CDR3: TGTGCCAGCATTGCAGGATTTGACAATCAGCCCCAGCATTTT. Protein product: CASIAGFDNQPQHF.

This clonotype was recorded many times. The J gene is TRBJ2-1, the V gene TRBV5-6; D may correspond to TRBD1 or TRBD2 (5 bases each). The CDR3 length is 15 residues. Germline V CDR1 and CDR2: SGHDT, YYEEEE. V gave up 3 bases and J gave up 4 bases, with 14 bases separating them. CDR3 loop: CASSSGTDAYNEQFF. DNA of the CDR3: TGTGCCAGCAGCTCTGGGACCGATGCGTACAATGAGCAGTTCTTC.

Comment on this clonotype: At one boundary the junction diverges from the germline segment, which might be a read error. The genes are TRBV5-5 and TRBJ2-1; TRBD2 aligns across 11 bases. This CDR3 region has 17 residues. Germline-derived CDR1 and CDR2 are SGHKS and YYEKEE (reference sequence). CDR3 sequence reads: CVSSLNSGRAQGGEQFF. The CDR3 DNA reads TGTGTCAGCAGCTTGAATAGCGGGAGGGCCCAAGGTGGTGAGCAGTTCTTC.

Regarding this clonotype: This may be a read error: a much more frequent sequence differs by one nucleotide. The rearrangement uses TRBV30 and TRBJ1-1; 7 bases are a match to TRBD1. The germline V gene encodes CDR1 GTSNPN and CDR2 SVGIG (reference sequence). The CDR3 contains 14 residues. In nucleotides, the CDR3 is TGTGTCTGGAATTTGGACAGGTCGAACACTGAAGCTTTCTTT. Amino acids: CVWNLDRSNTEAFF.

Ten or more counts support this clonotype. The rearrangement links TRBV5-4 to TRBJ2-6; 7 bases are shared with TRBD1. CDR3 length: 16 amino acids. The J segment lost 0 bases and the V segment lost 4 bases, leaving 4 bases of the junction unmatched. Germline V gene lookup returns CDR1 SGHNT and CDR2 YYREEE (reference sequence). CDR3 sequence: CASSPGQYSGANVLTF. The CDR3 DNA sequence: TGTGCCAGCAGCCCGGGACAGTACTCTGGGGCCAACGTCCTGACTTTC.

At least ten counts were recorded for this clonotype. The V and J genes are TRBV30 and TRBJ1-2; D is uncertain. Germline CDR1 GTSNPN, CDR2 SVGIG (reference sequence). The CDR3 has 12 amino acids. V was cut by 1 base and J by 8 bases, with 11 bases left in between. The CDR3 region is CAWSGWGRGYTF. DNA of the CDR3: TGTGCCTGGAGTGGATGGGGTCGCGGCTACACCTTC. Full variable domain (rest looked up from reference TRBV30 and TRBJ1-2): SQTIHQWPATLVQPVGSPLSLECTVEGTSNPNLYWYRQAAGRGLQLLFYSVGIGQISSEVPQNLSASRPQDRQFILSSKKLLLSDSGFYLCAWSGWGRGYTFGSGTRLTVV.

As concerns this clonotype: One end of the junction does not line up with germline, which may come from a read error. The chain links TRBV5-1 to TRBJ2-2; 7 bases map to TRBD2. The CDR3 length is 14 residues. In germline, CDR1 is SGHRS, CDR2 YFSETQ. The DNA for the CDR3 is TGCGCCAGCAGCTTGGGGGACTACACCGGAGAGCTGTTTTTT. Translation gives CASSLGDYTGELFF. The complete variable domain, with remaining parts taken from reference TRBV5-1 and TRBJ2-2, reads KAGVTQTPRYLIKTRGQQVTLSCSPISGHRSVSWYQQTPGQGLQFLFEYFSETQRNKGNFPGRFSGRQFSNSRSEMNVSTLELGDSALYLCASSLGDYTGELFFGEGSRLTVL.

Concerning this clonotype itself: One end of the junction varies from germline; a read error may be responsible. The V and J genes are TRBV29-1 and TRBJ2-7; 7 nucleotides agree with TRBD2. The CDR3 consists of 14 residues. Germline V lookup: CDR1 SQVTM, CDR2 ANQGSEA. The CDR3: CSVAAGEPIDEPYF. The CDR3 DNA follows: TGCAGCGTTGCGGCGGGAGAGCCTATCGACGAGCCGTACTTC.

The gene calls are TRBV10-2 and TRBJ2-7, with no clear D. This CDR3 comprises 13 residues. V lost 6 bases and J 4 bases, leaving 13 bases between the germline ends. Germline CDR1 is WSHSY and CDR2 is SAAADI. The CDR3 protein is CASSPSRGYEQYF. The CDR3 nucleotides are TGCGCCAGCAGCCCCTCTCGTGGGTACGAGCAGTACTTC.

V and J are TRBV4-1 and TRBJ2-7; 9 bases map to TRBD2. CDR1 and CDR2 (germline): MGHRA, YSYEKL. The V segment lost 6 bases and the J segment 5 bases; nucleotides outside the gene matches: 14. The CDR3 is 16 amino acids. CDR3 nucleotide sequence: TGCGCCAGCAGTCAACGACTAGCGGTAGAGGTGGACGAGCAGTACTTC. Translated: CASSQRLAVEVDEQYF.

A remark on this clonotype: Relative to the germline gene, one junction end is altered; a read error may explain this. The DNA for the CDR3 is TGTGCCATCAGTGGTGTCATAGACTACAATGAGCAGCTCTTC. Translating it yields CAISGVIDYNEQLF. The chain carries TRBV10-3 and TRBJ2-1, with D perhaps TRBD2 (5 bases). CDR1 and CDR2 from the germline V gene are ENHRY and SYGVKD. The CDR3 contains 14 residues.

A word on this clonotype: The junction shows a germline mismatch at one end, possibly a read error. The chain joins TRBV11-1 to TRBJ2-1; the D is unclear. The germline V gene encodes CDR1 SGHAT and CDR2 FQDESV (reference sequence). This CDR3 contains 16 residues. CDR3 in amino acids: CASSLALVGRYNEQSF. In nucleotides, the CDR3 is TGTGCCAGCAGCTTAGCCCTAGTGGGCCGGTACAATGAGCAGTCCTTC.

The chain couples TRBV6-1 to TRBJ1-1, with a tentative D call TRBD1 (6 bases). Per the germline V gene, CDR1 is MNHNS and CDR2 is SASEGT. The CDR3 totals 15 residues. V dropped 10 bases and J dropped 2 bases, with 20 bases sitting between them. The CDR3 reads CATPDRGALNTEAFF. The DNA of the CDR3 is TGTGCCACCCCCGATAGGGGGGCGTTAAACACTGAAGCTTTCTTT.

The chain employs TRBV29-1 and TRBJ2-5; TRBD2 is a possible D gene (6 bases). The germline V gene encodes CDR1 SQVTM and CDR2 ANQGSEA. The V end lost 8 bases, the J end lost 1 base, and 20 bases lay between the germline ends. The CDR3 totals 15 residues. The chain's CDR3 is CSIGVGLVSQETQYF. DNA of the CDR3: TGCAGCATTGGAGTGGGACTTGTTTCCCAAGAGACCCAGTACTTC.

About this clonotype itself: This may stem from a read error, because a much larger clone lies one nucleotide away. This rearrangement joins TRBV20-1 to TRBJ2-5, with a possible D match to TRBD2 (5 bases). V lost 8 bases and J lost 5, with 30 bases in between. From germline, CDR1 is DFQATT and CDR2 SNEGSKA (reference sequence). The CDR3 is made up of 17 amino acids. The CDR3 protein is CSTTISGGKGDRETQYF. The CDR3 DNA sequence: TGCAGTACTACTATCAGCGGAGGAAAAGGAGACCGGGAGACCCAGTACTTC.

In regard to this clonotype: Compared with germline, one end of the junction differs, possibly owing to a read error. The V call is TRBV10-2, the J call TRBJ1-1; the D is unclear. Germline V lookup: CDR1 WSHSY, CDR2 SAAADI. The CDR3 sequence is 15 residues long. The CDR3 DNA reads TGCGCCAGCAATGAGTGGAGCACTATGAACACTGAAGCCTTCTTT. The encoded protein is CASNEWSTMNTEAFF.

This clonotype was found once. The junction departs from germline at one end; a sequencing error may be responsible. The chain joins TRBV28 to TRBJ1-3; 11 bases are shared with TRBD1. CDR1 MDHEN and CDR2 SYDVKM come from the germline V gene. The CDR3 spans 18 residues. CDR3 DNA sequence: TGTGCCAACAGTTCACCGGGACAGGGGGGCCTAACTGGAAACACCATATATTTT. This sequence encodes CANSSPGQGGLTGNTIYF.

This clonotype was seen more than once but under ten times. Relative to the germline gene, one junction end is altered; a read error may explain this. V usage is TRBV11-1 and J usage is TRBJ1-1; D gene uncertain. This CDR3 region has 16 residues. Germline values: CDR1 SGHAT, CDR2 FQDESV (reference sequence). CDR3 nucleotide sequence: TGTGTCAGCAGCTTAGCGAGTCACGGATTGAACACTGAAGCTTTCTTT. Its protein is CVSSLASHGLNTEAFF.

The chain employs TRBV29-1 and TRBJ2-1; D ambiguous. CDR3 length: 12 residues. Per germline, CDR1 SQVTM and CDR2 ANQGSEA. Trimming cost V 7 bases and J 4 bases, with 11 bases left between them. This chain's CDR3 is CSADSVYNEQFF. The CDR3 nucleotides are TGCAGCGCAGACTCAGTGTACAATGAGCAGTTCTTC.

This clonotype showed up many times. In DNA, the CDR3 is TGCAGCGTTGAAGACCAAACAGGGGTATCGGCCACTGAAGCTTTCTTT. It specifies CSVEDQTGVSATEAFF. The J gene is TRBJ1-1, the V gene TRBV29-1, with TRBD1 matching 7 bases. V was clipped by 0 bases and J by 4 bases; unmatched bases: 11. CDR3 size: 16 residues. Germline V gene lookup returns CDR1 SQVTM and CDR2 ANQGSEA. Full variable domain (outside the CDR3, taken from reference TRBV29-1 and TRBJ1-1): SAVISQKPSRDICQRGTSLTIQCQVDSQVTMMFWYRQQPGQSLTLIATANQGSEATYESGFVIDKFPISRPNLTFSTLTVSNMSPEDSSIYLCSVEDQTGVSATEAFFGQGTRLTVV.

This clonotype has ten or more counts. The chain employs TRBV28 and TRBJ1-2; D is unclear. The germline CDR1 and CDR2 sequences are MDHEN and SYDVKM. The V end lost 5 bases, the J end lost 8 bases, and 12 bases lay between the germline ends. The CDR3 covers 12 residues. CDR3 in amino acids: CASSPLRQGYTF. The CDR3, as DNA: TGTGCCAGCAGTCCCCTCCGTCAAGGCTACACCTTC.

Details on this clonotype: The CDR3 does not end in the conserved phenylalanine or tryptophan, so this is likely a read error. This rearrangement joins TRBV11-1 to TRBJ1-2, with a weak D call TRBD1 (6 bases). Germline lookup yields CDR1 SGHAT and CDR2 FQDESV (reference sequence). This CDR3 comprises 14 residues. CDR3 in amino acids: CDSSSQGPLYGYTL. As DNA, the CDR3 is TGTGACAGCAGCTCACAGGGCCCGCTCTATGGCTACACCCTC.